Following are 7 T cell receptor beta chains from one sample sequenced in a study of shared clonotypes between healthy human individuals. Sequenced by immunoSEQ multiplex PCR; TCRdb stores in-frame clones only, minus some. This sample has 1 million to 1.2 million clones, with approximately 80% found just once. The sample consisted of memory CD4+ T cells from PBMCs. Subset meaning: CD45RA-negative fraction. These receptors all come from a man younger than 30 in good health. Some clones in this sample may be carry-over from other donors' samples.

V and J are TRBV14 and TRBJ2-4; maybe TRBD1 (7 bases). V was cut by 0 bases and J by 1 base, with 13 bases left in between. The length of the CDR3 is 17 residues. Germline V lookup: CDR1 SGHDN, CDR2 FVKESK. The CDR3 here is CASSQDPTGRAKNIQYF. Written as DNA, the CDR3 is TGTGCCAGCAGCCAAGATCCGACAGGGAGGGCCAAAAACATTCAGTACTTC.

The chain uses TRBV6-4 and TRBJ2-1; TRBD2 matches at 12 bases. Germline V CDR1 and CDR2: MRHNA, SNTAGT. The CDR3 contains 18 residues. V was clipped by 3 bases and J by 2 bases; unmatched bases: 8. The CDR3 DNA reads as TGTGCCAGCAGTGAATACAGGACTAGCGGGAAGGCCTACAATGAGCAGTTCTTC. This sequence encodes CASSEYRTSGKAYNEQFF.

This chain links TRBV7-9 with TRBJ1-2; D may be TRBD1 (6 bases). The CDR3 loop spans 15 amino acids. CDR1 is SEHNR, CDR2 FQNEAQ, per germline (reference sequence). With 6 bases removed from V and 7 bases from J, the gap between germline ends came to 21 bases. The CDR3 DNA reads as TGTGCCAGCAGTTCCCGGGACACCGGTTCGGGTGGCTACACCTTC. Amino acid sequence: CASSSRDTGSGGYTF.

V usage is TRBV19 and J usage is TRBJ2-1; TRBD1 aligns across 7 bases. CDR1 and CDR2 from the germline V gene are LNHDA and SQIVND (reference sequence). J was trimmed by 4 bases and V by 4 bases; bases with no gene match: 7. The CDR3 sequence is 15 residues long. The CDR3 DNA follows: TGTGCCAGTAGTAGGCCGGGACAGTATTACAATGAGCAGTTCTTC. It translates to CASSRPGQYYNEQFF.

This clone was found a few times. V and J are TRBV28 and TRBJ1-1; D call uncertain. Germline values: CDR1 MDHEN, CDR2 SYDVKM. The CDR3 loop spans 12 amino acids. Trimming took off 10 bases at V and 0 bases at J, with 9 bases between the two ends. The CDR3 protein is CAIRDLNTEAFF. Here the CDR3 DNA reads TGTGCCATCCGGGATTTGAACACTGAAGCTTTCTTT.

The rearrangement joins TRBV7-8 to TRBJ2-7, with D perhaps matching TRBD2 (5 bases). The CDR3 consists of 14 residues. Trimming cost V 1 base and J 4 bases, with 11 bases left between them. CDR1 and CDR2 (germline): SGHVS, FQNEAQ. The DNA of the CDR3 is TGTGCCAGCAGCTTAGGGAGCGGTGTTTACGAGCAGTACTTC. This translates into CASSLGSGVYEQYF.

This clone was recorded a few times. The rearrangement joins TRBV10-3 to TRBJ2-1, with D maybe TRBD2 (6 bases). CDR1 and CDR2 from the germline V gene are ENHRY and SYGVKD. The CDR3 length is 13 residues. The V end lost 2 bases, the J end lost 10 bases, and 12 bases lay between the germline ends. This CDR3 reads CAISEVEGSEQFF. CDR3 DNA: TGTGCCATCAGTGAGGTGGAGGGTTCCGAGCAGTTCTTC.